This T cell receptor (beta chain) was identified during a study of blood T cell repertoires in COVID-19. Study-wide context: In each case, the material was cDNA or gDNA derived from T cells, B-cell-depleted T cells, or PBMCs.

Germline V gives CDR1 ENHRY, CDR2 SYGVKD. The CDR3 runs to 14 residues. On this clone itself: One end of the junction varies from germline; a read error may be responsible.

Generated by immunoSEQ multiplex PCR, the TCRdb table keeps only in-frame clones and is missing some. The table includes tens of thousands of clones, 88% detected once. This TCR was sampled from a human donor in a cohort sampled during active COVID-19. Sequenced material: peripheral blood. The chain employs TRBV10-3 and TRBJ2-3; 7 nucleotides agree with TRBD1. CDR3 bases: TGTGCCATCACTGAGGGGGCCGGCACAGATACGCAGTATTTT. The encoded protein is CAITEGAGTDTQYF.